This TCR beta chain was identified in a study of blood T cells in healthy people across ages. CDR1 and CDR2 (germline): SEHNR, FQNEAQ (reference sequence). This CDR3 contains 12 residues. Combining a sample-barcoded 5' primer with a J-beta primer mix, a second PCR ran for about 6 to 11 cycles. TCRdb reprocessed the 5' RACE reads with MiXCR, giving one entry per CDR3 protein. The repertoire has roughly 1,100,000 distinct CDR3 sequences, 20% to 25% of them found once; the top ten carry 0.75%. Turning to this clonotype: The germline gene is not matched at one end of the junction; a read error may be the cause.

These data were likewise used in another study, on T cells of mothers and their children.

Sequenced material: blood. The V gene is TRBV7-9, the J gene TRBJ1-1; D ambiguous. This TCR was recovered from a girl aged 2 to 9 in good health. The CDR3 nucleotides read TGTGCCAGTCGTTCCCTGAAGACTGAAGCTTTCTTT. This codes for CASRSLKTEAFF.